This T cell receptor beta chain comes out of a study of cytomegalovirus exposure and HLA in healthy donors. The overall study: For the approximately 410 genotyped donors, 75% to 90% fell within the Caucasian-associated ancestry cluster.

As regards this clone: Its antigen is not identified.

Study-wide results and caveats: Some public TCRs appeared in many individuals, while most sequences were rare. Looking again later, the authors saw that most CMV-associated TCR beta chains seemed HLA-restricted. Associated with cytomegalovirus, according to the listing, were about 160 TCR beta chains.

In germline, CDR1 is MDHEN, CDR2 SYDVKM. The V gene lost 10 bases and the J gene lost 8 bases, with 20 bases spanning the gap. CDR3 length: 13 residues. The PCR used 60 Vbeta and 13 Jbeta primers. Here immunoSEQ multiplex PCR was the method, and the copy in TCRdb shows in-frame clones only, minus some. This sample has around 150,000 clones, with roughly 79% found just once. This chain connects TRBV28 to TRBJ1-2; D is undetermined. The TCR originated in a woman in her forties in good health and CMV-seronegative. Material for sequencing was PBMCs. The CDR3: CATIGSRLKGYTF. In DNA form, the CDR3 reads TGTGCCACTATAGGGAGTAGGCTGAAAGGCTACACCTTC.